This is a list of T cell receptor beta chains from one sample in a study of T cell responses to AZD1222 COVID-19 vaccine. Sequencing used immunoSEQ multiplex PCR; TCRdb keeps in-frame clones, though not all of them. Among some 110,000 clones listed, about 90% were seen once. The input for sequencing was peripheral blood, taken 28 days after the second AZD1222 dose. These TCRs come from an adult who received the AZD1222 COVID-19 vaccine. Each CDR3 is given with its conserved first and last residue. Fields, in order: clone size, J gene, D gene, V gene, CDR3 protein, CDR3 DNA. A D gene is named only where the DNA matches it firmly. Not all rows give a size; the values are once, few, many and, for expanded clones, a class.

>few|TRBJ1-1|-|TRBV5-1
CASGGQPATEAFF
TGCGCCAGCGGAGGACAGCCTGCAACTGAAGCTTTCTTT
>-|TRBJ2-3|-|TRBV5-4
CASSIDGSSTDTQYF
TGTGCCAGCAGTATAGACGGGTCTAGCACAGATACGCAGTATTTT
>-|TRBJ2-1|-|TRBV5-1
CASSPLASTYNEQFF
TGCGCCAGCAGCCCCCTAGCTAGCACCTACAATGAGCAGTTCTTC
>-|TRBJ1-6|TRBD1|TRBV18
CASSPTQGSSYNSPLHF
TGTGCCAGCTCACCAACACAGGGGAGCTCCTATAATTCACCCCTCCACTTT
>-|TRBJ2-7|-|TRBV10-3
CAIMTPSYEQYF
TGTGCCATAATGACTCCCTCCTACGAGCAGTACTTC
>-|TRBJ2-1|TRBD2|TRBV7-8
CASTLLAGVSSYNEQFF
TGTGCCAGCACCCTTTTGGCGGGGGTTAGCTCCTACAATGAGCAGTTCTTC
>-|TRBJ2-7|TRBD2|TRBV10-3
CAISESGLAGGVYEQYF
TGTGCCATCAGTGAGTCGGGACTAGCGGGGGGGGTGTACGAGCAGTACTTC
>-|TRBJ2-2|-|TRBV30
CAWCWGVNTGELFF
TGTGCCTGGTGTTGGGGGGTAAACACCGGGGAGCTGTTTTTT
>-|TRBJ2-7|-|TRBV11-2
CASSLFETLSYRYEQYF
TGTGCCAGCAGCTTATTCGAGACACTATCATACCGCTACGAGCAGTACTTC
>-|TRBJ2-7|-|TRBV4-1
CASSQAAGLSYEQYF
TGCGCCAGCAGCCAGGCCGCGGGTCTTTCCTACGAGCAGTACTTC
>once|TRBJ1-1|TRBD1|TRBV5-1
CASSLGDRVFTEAFF
TGCGCCAGCAGCTTGGGGGACAGGGTGTTCACTGAAGCTTTCTTT
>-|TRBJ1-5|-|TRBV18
CASSRGVGGSNQPQHF
TGTGCCAGCTCACGGGGGGTAGGGGGAAGCAATCAGCCCCAGCATTTT
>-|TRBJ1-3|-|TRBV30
CAWRTEKGPTSGNTIYF
TGTGCCTGGCGGACGGAGAAGGGGCCGACCTCTGGAAACACCATATATTTT
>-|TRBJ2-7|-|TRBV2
CASRLTGSRNEQYF
TGTGCCAGCAGACTAACAGGGAGCAGGAACGAGCAGTACTTC
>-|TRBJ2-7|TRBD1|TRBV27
CASSLGWDRYSYEQYF
TGTGCCAGCAGTTTGGGTTGGGACAGGTACTCCTACGAGCAGTACTTC
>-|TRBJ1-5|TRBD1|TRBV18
CASSPQGANNQPQHF
TGTGCCAGCTCACCACAGGGGGCAAACAATCAGCCCCAGCATTTT
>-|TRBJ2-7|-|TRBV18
CASSPYRDSYEQYF
TGTGCCAGCTCACCATACAGGGACTCCTACGAGCAGTACTTC
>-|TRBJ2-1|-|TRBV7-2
CASSLGLARNEQFF
TGTGCCAGCAGCTTAGGGCTAGCGCGCAATGAGCAGTTCTTC
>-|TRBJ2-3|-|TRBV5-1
CASSSPPPGNTQYF
TGCGCCAGCAGCTCACCCCCCCCGGGGAATACGCAGTATTTT
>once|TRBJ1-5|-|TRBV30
CAWTERINQPQHF
TGTGCCTGGACGGAGAGGATCAATCAGCCCCAGCATTTT
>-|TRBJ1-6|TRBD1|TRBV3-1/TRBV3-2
CASSKGQGDSPLHF
TGTGCCAGCAGCAAGGGACAGGGAGATTCACCCCTCCACTTT
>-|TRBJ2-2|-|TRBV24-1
CATSDFRDTGELFF
TGTGCCACCAGTGATTTCAGGGACACCGGGGAGCTGTTTTTT
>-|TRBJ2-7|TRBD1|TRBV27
CASSKRTGAYEQYF
TGTGCCAGCAGTAAGAGGACAGGGGCCTACGAGCAGTACTTC
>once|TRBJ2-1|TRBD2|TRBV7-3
CASSLMALAGASYNEQFF
TGTGCCAGCAGCTTAATGGCCCTAGCGGGGGCCTCCTACAATGAGCAGTTCTTC
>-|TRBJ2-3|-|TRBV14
CASSQETGHSTDTQYF
TGTGCCAGCAGCCAAGAAACAGGACACAGCACAGATACGCAGTATTTT
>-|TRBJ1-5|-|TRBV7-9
CASSFLLSITNQPQHF
TGTGCCAGCAGCTTTCTTTTGTCAATCACGAATCAGCCCCAGCATTTT
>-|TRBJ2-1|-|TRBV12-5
CASGLPPPGEQFF
TGTGCTAGTGGTTTGCCCCCCCCGGGGGAGCAGTTCTTC
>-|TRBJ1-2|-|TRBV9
CASSVAENYGYTF
TGTGCCAGCAGCGTAGCTGAGAACTATGGCTACACCTTC
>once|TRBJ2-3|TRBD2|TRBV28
CASSLPYGGGAALWTDTQYF
TGTGCCAGCAGTTTACCCTATGGCGGGGGGGCCGCTCTATGGACAGATACGCAGTATTTT
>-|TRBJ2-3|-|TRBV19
CASSIGRATDTQYF
TGTGCCAGTAGTATAGGGAGAGCCACAGATACGCAGTATTTT
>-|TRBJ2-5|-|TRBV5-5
CASSRTEGQETQYF
TGTGCCAGCAGCCGTACAGAAGGCCAAGAGACCCAGTACTTC
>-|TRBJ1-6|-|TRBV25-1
CASSPPTGGANSPLHF
TGTGCCAGCAGCCCCCCCACGGGGGGCGCGAATTCACCCCTCCACTTT
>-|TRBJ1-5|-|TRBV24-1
CATSGRSNQPQHF
TGTGCCACCAGTGGTCGAAGCAATCAGCCCCAGCATTTT
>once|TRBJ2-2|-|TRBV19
CASSLGSNTGELFF
TGTGCCAGTAGTCTGGGGTCGAACACCGGGGAGCTGTTTTTT
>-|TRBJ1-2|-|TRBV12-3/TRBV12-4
CASSRGVIGYTF
TGTGCCAGCAGTAGGGGGGTGATCGGCTACACCTTC
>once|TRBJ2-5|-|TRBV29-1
CSVGASQETQYF
TGCAGCGTTGGGGCCAGCCAAGAGACCCAGTACTTC
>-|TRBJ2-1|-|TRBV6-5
CASRETRNNEQFF
TGTGCCAGCAGAGAGACAAGAAACAATGAGCAGTTCTTC
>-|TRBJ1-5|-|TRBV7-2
CASSSGTLASGNQPQHF
TGTGCCAGCAGCTCAGGGACCCTGGCGAGTGGCAATCAGCCCCAGCATTTT
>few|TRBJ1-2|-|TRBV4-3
CASSQDFFASVDSVYGYTF
TGCGCCAGCAGCCAAGATTTCTTCGCGTCGGTCGATTCCGTCTATGGCTACACCTTC
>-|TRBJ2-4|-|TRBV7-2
CASSLGGSGDGNIQYF
TGTGCCAGCAGCTTAGGGGGTTCAGGGGATGGAAACATTCAGTACTTC
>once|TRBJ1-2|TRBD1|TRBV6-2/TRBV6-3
CASSDRVHYGYTF
TGTGCCAGCAGCGACAGGGTTCACTATGGCTACACCTTC
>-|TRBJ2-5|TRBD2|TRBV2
CASKNFAGGPGETQYF
TGTGCCAGCAAGAACTTTGCGGGGGGGCCGGGGGAGACCCAGTACTTC
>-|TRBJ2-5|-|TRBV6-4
CASIKPPRGEVETQYF
TGTGCCAGCATCAAGCCCCCCAGGGGCGAGGTGGAGACCCAGTACTTC
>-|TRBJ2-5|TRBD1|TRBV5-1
CASSTAGTGETQYF
TGCGCCAGCAGCACTGCCGGGACAGGAGAGACCCAGTACTTC
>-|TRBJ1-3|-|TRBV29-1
CSARDANRRNTIYF
TGCAGCGCACGCGACGCGAATCGACGCAACACCATATATTTT